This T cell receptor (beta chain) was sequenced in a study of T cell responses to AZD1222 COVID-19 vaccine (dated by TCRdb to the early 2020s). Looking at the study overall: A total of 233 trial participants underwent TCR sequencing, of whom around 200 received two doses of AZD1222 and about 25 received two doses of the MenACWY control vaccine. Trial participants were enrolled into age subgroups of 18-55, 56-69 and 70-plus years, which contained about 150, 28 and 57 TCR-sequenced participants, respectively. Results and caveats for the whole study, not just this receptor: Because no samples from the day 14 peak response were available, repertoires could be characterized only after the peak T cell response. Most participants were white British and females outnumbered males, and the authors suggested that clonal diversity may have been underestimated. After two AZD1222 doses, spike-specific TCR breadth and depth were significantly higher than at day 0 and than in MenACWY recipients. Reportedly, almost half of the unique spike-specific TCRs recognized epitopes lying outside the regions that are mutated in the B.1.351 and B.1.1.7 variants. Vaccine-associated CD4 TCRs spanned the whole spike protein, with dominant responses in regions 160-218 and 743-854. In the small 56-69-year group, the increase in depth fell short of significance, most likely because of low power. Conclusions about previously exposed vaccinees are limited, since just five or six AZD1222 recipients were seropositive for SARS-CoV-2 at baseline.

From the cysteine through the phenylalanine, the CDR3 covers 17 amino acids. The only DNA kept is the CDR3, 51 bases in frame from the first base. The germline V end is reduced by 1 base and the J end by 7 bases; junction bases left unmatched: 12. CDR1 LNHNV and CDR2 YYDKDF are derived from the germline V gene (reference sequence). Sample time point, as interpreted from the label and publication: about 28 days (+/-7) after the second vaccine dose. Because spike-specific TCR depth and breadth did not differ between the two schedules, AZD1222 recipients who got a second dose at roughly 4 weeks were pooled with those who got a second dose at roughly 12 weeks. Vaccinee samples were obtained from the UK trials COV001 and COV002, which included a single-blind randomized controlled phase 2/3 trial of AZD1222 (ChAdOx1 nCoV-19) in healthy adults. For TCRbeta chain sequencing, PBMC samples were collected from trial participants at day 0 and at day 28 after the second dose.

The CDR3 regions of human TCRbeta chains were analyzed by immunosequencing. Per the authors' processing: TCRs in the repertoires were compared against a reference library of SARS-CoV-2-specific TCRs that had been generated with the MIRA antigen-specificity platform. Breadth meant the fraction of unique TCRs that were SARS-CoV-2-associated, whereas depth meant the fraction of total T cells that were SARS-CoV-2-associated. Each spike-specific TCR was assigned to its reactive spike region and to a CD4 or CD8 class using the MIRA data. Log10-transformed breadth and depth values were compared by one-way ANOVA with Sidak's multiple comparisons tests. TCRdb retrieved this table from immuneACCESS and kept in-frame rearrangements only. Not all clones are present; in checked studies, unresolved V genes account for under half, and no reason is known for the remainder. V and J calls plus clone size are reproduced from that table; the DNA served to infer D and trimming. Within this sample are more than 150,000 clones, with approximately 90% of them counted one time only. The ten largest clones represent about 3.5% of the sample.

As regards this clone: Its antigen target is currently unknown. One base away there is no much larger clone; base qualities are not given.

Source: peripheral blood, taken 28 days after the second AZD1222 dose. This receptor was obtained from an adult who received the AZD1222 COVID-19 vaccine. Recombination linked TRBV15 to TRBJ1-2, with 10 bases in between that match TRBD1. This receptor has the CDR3 CATSRGGTGDAIGGYTF. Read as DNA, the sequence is TGTGCCACCAGCAGAGGGGGGACAGGGGATGCCATAGGTGGCTACACCTTC.